This is a list of T cell receptor beta chains from one sample in a study of technical replicates of blood from a handful of donors. Libraries were prepared by immunoSEQ multiplex PCR; TCRdb keeps only in-frame clonotypes and omits some of them. The sample carries around 57,000 clones, 94% recorded once. Material for sequencing was T cells isolated from PBMCs. All receptors derive from a human donor in good health. CDR3s include the opening cysteine and the closing phenylalanine or tryptophan. The D gene is left open where the match is weak. Only part of the rows carry a size: once, few, many, or a class if the clone is expanded.

size,D,V,J,CDR3,DNA
-,-,TRBV28,TRBJ1-1,CASSLPGGAADTEAFF,TGTGCCAGCAGTTTGCCCGGAGGGGCCGCGGACACTGAAGCTTTCTTT
-,TRBD2,TRBV7-9,TRBJ2-5,CASRKQRGSSDETQYF,TGTGCCAGCAGAAAACAGCGGGGGTCCAGTGACGAGACCCAGTACTTC
-,TRBD1,TRBV9,TRBJ1-2,CASSAGTGRNYGYTF,TGTGCCAGCAGTGCAGGGACAGGGAGGAACTATGGCTACACCTTC
-,TRBD2,TRBV7-9,TRBJ2-7,CASSHLAGLFYEQYF,TGTGCCAGCAGCCATCTAGCGGGGTTATTTTACGAGCAGTACTTC
-,-,TRBV6-5,TRBJ2-1,CASNVGGPNNEQFF,TGTGCCAGCAATGTGGGGGGGCCCAACAATGAGCAGTTCTTC
-,-,TRBV18,TRBJ1-5,CASSPVELNQPQHF,TGTGCCAGCTCACCAGTTGAGCTAAATCAGCCCCAGCATTTT
-,-,TRBV15,TRBJ1-5,CATSRDFNQPQHF,TGTGCCACCAGCAGAGACTTCAATCAGCCCCAGCATTTT
-,TRBD2,TRBV29-1,TRBJ2-1,CSVDLAGPYNEQFF,TGCAGCGTGGACTTAGCGGGCCCCTACAATGAGCAGTTCTTC
-,-,TRBV5-1,TRBJ1-4,CASSLRGQNEKLFF,TGCGCCAGCAGTCTCAGGGGACAAAATGAAAAACTGTTTTTT
once,TRBD1,TRBV29-1,TRBJ2-7,CSVKGETGERQQYF,TGCAGCGTTAAAGGTGAGACAGGGGAGCGGCAGCAGTACTTC
-,TRBD2,TRBV10-2,TRBJ2-1,CASSAGRAAEQFF,TGCGCCAGCAGTGCCGGGAGGGCCGCCGAGCAGTTCTTC
-,TRBD2,TRBV7-8,TRBJ2-7,CASSRRRSASGRSEQYF,TGTGCCAGCAGTCGTAGGCGGTCGGCTAGCGGGAGATCCGAGCAGTACTTC
-,-,TRBV5-4,TRBJ1-1,CASSLMRGMNTEAFF,TGTGCCAGCAGCTTGATGCGGGGAATGAACACTGAAGCTTTCTTT
-,-,TRBV10-3,TRBJ2-1,CAISESVQGNYNEQFF,TGTGCCATCAGTGAGTCAGTACAGGGCAACTACAATGAGCAGTTCTTC
-,-,TRBV18,TRBJ2-2,CASSPIIQANTGELFF,TGTGCCAGCTCACCCATCATACAGGCTAACACCGGGGAGCTGTTTTTT
-,TRBD2,TRBV14,TRBJ2-7,CASSQWRSAGEGEQYF,TGTGCCAGCAGCCAATGGCGGTCGGCGGGAGAGGGCGAGCAGTACTTC
-,TRBD1,TRBV6-5,TRBJ1-6,CASSTGERNSPLHF,TGTGCCAGCAGTACAGGGGAGAGGAATTCACCCCTCCACTTT
-,-,TRBV11-2,TRBJ1-2,CASSHRGWGSTNYGYTF,TGTGCCAGCAGCCACCGGGGTTGGGGATCTACCAACTATGGCTACACCTTC
-,TRBD1,TRBV5-1,TRBJ2-7,CASSLGTGGIYEQYF,TGCGCCAGCAGCTTAGGAACAGGGGGCATCTACGAGCAGTACTTC
once,TRBD2,TRBV29-1,TRBJ2-3,CSVEVGGGYTDTQYF,TGCAGCGTTGAAGTCGGCGGGGGGTACACAGATACGCAGTATTTT
-,-,TRBV13,TRBJ2-7,CASSPRGRGGEQYF,TGTGCCAGCAGCCCCCGAGGCAGGGGTGGCGAGCAGTACTTC
-,-,TRBV5-6,TRBJ2-1,CASSFGVGGPSYNEQFF,TGTGCCAGCAGCTTTGGCGTGGGGGGGCCGTCCTACAATGAGCAGTTCTTC
-,-,TRBV20-1,TRBJ1-1,CSASRNTEAFF,TGCAGTGCTAGTAGGAACACTGAAGCTTTCTTT
-,TRBD1,TRBV12-5,TRBJ1-1,CASGRTGGFDTEAFF,TGTGCTAGTGGTCGGACAGGGGGTTTTGACACTGAAGCTTTCTTT
-,TRBD1,TRBV5-1,TRBJ2-2,CASSYRQGDYPNTGELFF,TGCGCCAGCAGCTACCGACAGGGGGATTACCCGAACACCGGGGAGCTGTTTTTT
once,-,TRBV5-1,TRBJ2-7,CASSPRDQGTAYEQYF,TGCGCCAGCAGCCCCAGGGATCAGGGGACGGCCTACGAGCAGTACTTC
-,TRBD1,TRBV28,TRBJ1-4,CASSIRQGQKLFF,TGTGCCAGCAGTATCCGACAGGGGCAAAAACTGTTTTTT
-,-,TRBV15,TRBJ2-7,CATSSADSIHHEQYF,TGTGCCACCAGCTCCGCGGACAGCATCCACCACGAGCAGTACTTC
-,TRBD2,TRBV6-5,TRBJ2-7,CASSYSRGDAEREQYF,TGTGCCAGCAGTTACTCTCGGGGGGACGCCGAGCGCGAGCAGTACTTC
-,-,TRBV7-9,TRBJ2-2,CASRGRAGLVVLSTGELFF,TGTGCCAGCAGGGGAAGGGCAGGGCTAGTCGTTTTGAGCACCGGGGAGCTGTTTTTT
-,TRBD2,TRBV11-2,TRBJ2-3,CASSPGPGGDTQYF,TGTGCCAGCAGCCCGGGGCCGGGGGGGGATACGCAGTATTTT
-,TRBD2,TRBV5-6,TRBJ2-5,CASSQSGLAGRETQYF,TGTGCCAGCAGCCAGTCGGGACTAGCGGGCCGAGAGACCCAGTACTTC
-,TRBD2,TRBV19,TRBJ2-7,CASSRPGLADAYYEQYF,TGTGCCAGTAGTCGGCCGGGACTAGCGGACGCCTACTACGAGCAGTACTTC
-,TRBD1,TRBV14,TRBJ1-2,CASSQDLTGGAVYGYTF,TGTGCCAGCAGCCAAGATCTGACAGGGGGCGCGGTGTATGGCTACACCTTC
-,-,TRBV6-6,TRBJ1-2,CASSPDRDYGYTF,TGTGCCAGCAGCCCCGACAGAGACTATGGCTACACCTTC
-,-,TRBV5-6,TRBJ2-1,CASTSLSVAQNEQFF,TGTGCCAGCACTTCTCTTTCCGTGGCTCAAAATGAGCAGTTCTTC
-,-,TRBV28,TRBJ2-5,CASRGYQPSVKTRGTQYF,TGTGCCAGCAGGGGTTACCAACCTAGCGTCAAGACCCGAGGGACCCAGTACTTC
-,TRBD1,TRBV5-1,TRBJ2-1,CASSWTGTGAKDEQFF,TGCGCCAGCAGCTGGACCGGGACAGGGGCCAAGGATGAGCAGTTCTTC
-,TRBD1,TRBV7-9,TRBJ1-2,CASSLGRGRGYGYTF,TGTGCCAGCAGCTTGGGAAGGGGGCGCGGCTATGGCTACACCTTC
-,TRBD1,TRBV7-6,TRBJ2-7,CASSSGPGQSSYEQYF,TGTGCCAGCAGCTCGGGGCCGGGACAGAGCTCCTACGAGCAGTACTTC
once,-,TRBV28,TRBJ1-2,CASSFSLWTAEVDTF,TGTGCCAGCAGTTTTTCCCTCTGGACAGCCGAGGTAGACACCTTC